This TCR beta chain emerged from a study of cytotoxic CD8 clonotypes in ibrutinib-treated CLL. There are 12 residues in the CDR3. V was trimmed by 3 bases and J by 7 bases, leaving 10 bases between them. Germline-derived CDR1 and CDR2 are GTSNPN and SVGIG (reference sequence). Profiling relied on immunoSEQ multiplex PCR, and the TCRdb table lists in-frame clones only, not all of them. The sample contains about 76,000 clones, less than 90% of which appear only once. The chain employs TRBV30 and TRBJ2-1; D remains unclear. The specimen was PBMCs, collected after 24 months of ibrutinib treatment. The source is a human donor with chronic lymphocytic leukemia. This CDR3 reads CAWRWKKNEQFF. In DNA, the CDR3 is TGTGCCTGGAGATGGAAGAAAAATGAGCAGTTCTTC.